This T cell receptor (beta chain) was captured in a study of long-term antiretroviral therapy in people with HIV. At the level of the study: Some samples came about a decade before the 2015 immediate-ART recommendation, and these were the earliest. Findings and limits, study-wide: Someone took the blood between the mid-2000s and the late 2010s, maybe while older ART regimens were in use. Although diversity increased after ART, it remained lower than in transplant donor controls. The range of CDR3 lengths in HIV repertoires proved narrower than that found in controls.

Survey-level immunoSEQ v3.0 assays were run. The table came from immunoSEQ multiplex PCR; TCRdb's copy has only in-frame clones and leaves some out. The sample lists 25,000 to 30,000 clones; around 84% were seen once. On this clone: Its antigen is currently unknown.

The CDR3 runs to 14 residues. Trimming took 1 base from V and 1 from J, leaving 7 bases between them. Germline values: CDR1 SGHAT, CDR2 FQNNGV. The input for sequencing was unsorted PBMCs, taken 0.8 years after starting antiretroviral therapy. This receptor was identified in a woman aged 25 to 45 with HIV. The chain uses TRBV11-2 and TRBJ2-5; D is unresolved. CDR3 region: CASSLGHFQETQYF. CDR3 nucleotide sequence: TGTGCCAGCAGCTTAGGACACTTCCAAGAGACCCAGTACTTC.